The 4 T cell receptor beta chains reported below all come from one sample, sequenced in a study of T cell repertoires and HLA-DP antigens. These receptors have no known antigen. Generated by immunoSEQ multiplex PCR, the TCRdb table keeps only in-frame clones and is missing some. The sample lists around 70,000 clones; around 80% were seen once. The sample was CD4+ T cells from PBMCs. The origin of the receptors is a man aged 55 to 70 in good health and CMV-seronegative.

This sequence joins TRBV4-3 and TRBJ1-3; D is undetermined. The CDR3 contains 16 residues. The V gene lost 0 bases and the J gene lost 0 bases, with 9 bases spanning the gap. CDR1 is LGHNA and CDR2 is YSLEER in the germline V gene. The CDR3 spells CASSQDPTASGNTIYF. The CDR3 DNA reads as TGCGCCAGCAGCCAAGACCCCACGGCCTCTGGAAACACCATATATTTT.

The chain is built from TRBV27 and TRBJ1-1, with 9 bases identical to TRBD1. The trim removed 2 bases at V and 1 base at J, leaving 8 bases unmatched. The CDR3 is 17 amino acids. Germline-derived CDR1 and CDR2 are MNHEY and SMNVEV (reference sequence). CDR3 protein: CASSLRKQGARNTEAFF. CDR3 nucleotides: TGTGCCAGCAGTTTAAGGAAACAGGGGGCGCGGAACACTGAAGCTTTCTTT.

This chain uses TRBV11-3 with TRBJ2-7; 8 bases match TRBD1. V dropped 5 bases and J dropped 5; count of bases not matched to a gene: 2. The germline CDR1 and CDR2 sequences are SGHNT and YENEEA. The CDR3 is 12 amino acids. The CDR3 spells CASSQTGDEQYV. Written as DNA, the CDR3 is TGTGCCAGCAGCCAGACAGGGGACGAGCAGTACGTC.

CDR3 DNA: TGCAGCGTTGACCACACGGGGTCCGGGGAGCTGTTTTTT. As protein: CSVDHTGSGELFF. The J gene is TRBJ2-2, the V gene TRBV29-1, with D tentatively TRBD2 (5 bases). The CDR3 has 13 residues. Trimming removed 3 bases from V and 6 bases from J, with 11 bases in between. CDR1 and CDR2 from the germline V gene are SQVTM and ANQGSEA.